A single sample gave rise to the 3 T cell receptor beta chains below, sequenced in a study of blood T cell repertoires in COVID-19. Some clones are missing from TCRdb's copy, which holds only in-frame ones; the method was immunoSEQ multiplex PCR. Among a few hundred thousand clones listed, around nine tenths were seen once. Sequencing was performed on peripheral blood. The receptors stem from a woman aged 55-70 years with COVID-19, enrolled during active disease.

The V call is TRBV7-9, the J call TRBJ1-2, with D uncertain. The CDR3 is 14 amino acids. Germline V gene lookup returns CDR1 SEHNR and CDR2 FQNEAQ (reference sequence). V was trimmed by 1 base and J by 4 bases, leaving 10 bases between them. CDR3 sequence (DNA): TGTGCCAGCAGCTTAGAGGTGGAGATCTATGGCTACACCTTC. This codes for CASSLEVEIYGYTF.

This clone is a singleton in its sample. J is TRBJ1-2 and V is TRBV12-3 or TRBV12-4, with D unresolved. This CDR3 is 13 amino acids long. Trimming pared 3 bases from V and 2 bases from J, leaving 7 bases between. The CDR3 loop is CASSLRENYGYTF. The CDR3 DNA follows: TGTGCCAGCAGTTTGCGGGAGAACTATGGCTACACCTTC.

The chain carries TRBV30 and TRBJ1-3, with TRBD1 as a possible D gene (6 bases). CDR3 length: 14 amino acids. The V end lost 5 bases, the J end lost 4 bases, and 15 bases lay between the germline ends. Germline V lookup: CDR1 GTSNPN, CDR2 SVGIG (reference sequence). The CDR3 region is CAWSTGTRGNTIYF. The CDR3 DNA reads TGTGCCTGGTCCACAGGGACGCGGGGAAACACCATATATTTT.